The T cell receptor (beta chain) under discussion was sequenced for a study of patients and donors after allogeneic stem cell transplantation. TCRdb re-called the RT-PCR reads through MiXCR, storing one row per CDR3 protein. Of about 150,000 distinct CDR3 sequences in the sample, 30% to 45% were seen once. The ends were cut back, 3 bases at V and 4 bases at J, with 16 bases in the middle. The CDR3 is made up of 16 amino acids. Germline V gene data show CDR1 as MDHEN and CDR2 as SYDVKM. The V call is TRBV28, the J call TRBJ2-1, with a weak D call TRBD2 (7 bases). The TCR sequence derives from a human donor who was either an allogeneic HSCT recipient or a stem cell or donor lymphocyte infusion donor (not recorded which). It is not recorded whose cells these are; they may come from a transplant donor. The material sequenced was blood, either unsorted or a sorted T cell fraction (not recorded which). CDR3: CASSFVGRGPYNEQFF. CDR3 coding DNA: TGTGCCAGCAGTTTTGTTGGGCGGGGGCCTTACAATGAGCAGTTCTTC.